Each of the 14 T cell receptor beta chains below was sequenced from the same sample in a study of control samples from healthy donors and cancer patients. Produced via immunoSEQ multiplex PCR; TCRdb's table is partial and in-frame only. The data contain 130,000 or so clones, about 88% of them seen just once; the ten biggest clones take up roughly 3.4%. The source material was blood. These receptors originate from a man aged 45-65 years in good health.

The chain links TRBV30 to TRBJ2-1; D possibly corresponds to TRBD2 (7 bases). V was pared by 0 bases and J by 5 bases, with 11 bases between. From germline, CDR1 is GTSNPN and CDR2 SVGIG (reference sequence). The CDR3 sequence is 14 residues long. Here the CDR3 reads CAWSVGGGNNEQFF. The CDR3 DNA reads TGTGCCTGGAGTGTAGGCGGGGGCAACAATGAGCAGTTCTTC. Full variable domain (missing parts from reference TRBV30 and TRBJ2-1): SQTIHQWPATLVQPVGSPLSLECTVEGTSNPNLYWYRQAAGRGLQLLFYSVGIGQISSEVPQNLSASRPQDRQFILSSKKLLLSDSGFYLCAWSVGGGNNEQFFGPGTRLTVL.

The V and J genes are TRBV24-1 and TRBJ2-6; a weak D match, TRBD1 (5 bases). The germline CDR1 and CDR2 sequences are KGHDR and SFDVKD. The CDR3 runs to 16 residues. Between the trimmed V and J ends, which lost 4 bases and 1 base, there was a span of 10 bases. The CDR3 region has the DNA TGTGCCACCAGTGACCGTGACAGATCTGGGGCCAACGTCCTGACTTTC. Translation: CATSDRDRSGANVLTF.

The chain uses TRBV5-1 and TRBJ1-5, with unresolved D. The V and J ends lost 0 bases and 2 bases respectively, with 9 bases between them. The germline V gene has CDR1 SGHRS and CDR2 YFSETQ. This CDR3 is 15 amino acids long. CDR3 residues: CASSLGPEGNQPQHF. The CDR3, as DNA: TGCGCCAGCAGCTTGGGGCCGGAGGGCAATCAGCCCCAGCATTTT.

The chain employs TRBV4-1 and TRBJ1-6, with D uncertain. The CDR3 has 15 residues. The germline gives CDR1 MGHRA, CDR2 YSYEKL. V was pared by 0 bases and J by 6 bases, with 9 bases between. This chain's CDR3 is CASSQDGHSNSPLHF. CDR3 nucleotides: TGCGCCAGCAGCCAAGATGGGCACAGTAATTCACCCCTCCACTTT.

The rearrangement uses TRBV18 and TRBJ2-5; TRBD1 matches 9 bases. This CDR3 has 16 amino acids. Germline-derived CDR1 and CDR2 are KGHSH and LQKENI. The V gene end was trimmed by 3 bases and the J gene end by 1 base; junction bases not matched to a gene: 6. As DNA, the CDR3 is TGTGCCAGCTCACCGGAGGACAGGGGAATCCAAGAGACCCAGTACTTC. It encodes CASSPEDRGIQETQYF.

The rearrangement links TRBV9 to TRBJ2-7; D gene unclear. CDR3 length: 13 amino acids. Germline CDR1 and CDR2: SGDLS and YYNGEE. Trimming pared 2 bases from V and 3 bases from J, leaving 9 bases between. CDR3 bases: TGTGCCAGCAGCGTCACAGAGAGCTACGAGCAGTACTTC. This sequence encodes CASSVTESYEQYF.

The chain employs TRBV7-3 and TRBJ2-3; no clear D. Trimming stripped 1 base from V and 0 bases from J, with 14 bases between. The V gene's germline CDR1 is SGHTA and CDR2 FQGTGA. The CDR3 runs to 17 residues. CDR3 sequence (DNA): TGTGCCAGCAGCTTAAGGCCCCCGGCGGCTAGCACAGATACGCAGTATTTT. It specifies CASSLRPPAASTDTQYF.

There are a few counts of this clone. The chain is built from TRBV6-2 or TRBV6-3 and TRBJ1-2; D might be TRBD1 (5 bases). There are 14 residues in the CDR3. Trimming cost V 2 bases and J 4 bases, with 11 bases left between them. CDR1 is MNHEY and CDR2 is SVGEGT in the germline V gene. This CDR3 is CASSYRDLGYGYTF. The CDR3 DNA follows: TGTGCCAGCAGTTACAGGGACCTGGGCTATGGCTACACCTTC.

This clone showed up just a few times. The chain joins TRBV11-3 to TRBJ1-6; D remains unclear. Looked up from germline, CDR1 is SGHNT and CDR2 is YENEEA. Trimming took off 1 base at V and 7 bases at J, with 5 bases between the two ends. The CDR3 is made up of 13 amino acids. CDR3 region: CASSLVGNSPLHF. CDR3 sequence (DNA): TGTGCCAGCAGCTTAGTTGGGAATTCACCCCTCCACTTT.

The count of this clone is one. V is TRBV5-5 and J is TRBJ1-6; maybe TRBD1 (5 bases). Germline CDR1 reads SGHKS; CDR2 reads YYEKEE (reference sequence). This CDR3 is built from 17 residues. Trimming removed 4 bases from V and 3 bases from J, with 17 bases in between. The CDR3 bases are TGTGCCAGCAGCCGGATTCAGGGAAGTTTCTATAATTCACCCCTCCACTTT. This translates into CASSRIQGSFYNSPLHF. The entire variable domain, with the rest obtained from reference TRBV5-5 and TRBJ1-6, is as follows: DAGVTQSPTHLIKTRGQQVTLRCSPISGHKSVSWYQQVLGQGPQFIFQYYEKEERGRGNFPDRFSARQFPNYSSELNVNALLLGDSALYLCASSRIQGSFYNSPLHFGNGTRLTVT.

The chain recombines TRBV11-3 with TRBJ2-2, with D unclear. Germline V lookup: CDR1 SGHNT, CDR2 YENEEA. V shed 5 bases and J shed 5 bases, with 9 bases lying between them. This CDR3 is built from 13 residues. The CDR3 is CASSLTLTGELFF. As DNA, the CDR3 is TGTGCCAGCAGCCTGACTCTGACCGGGGAGCTGTTTTTT.

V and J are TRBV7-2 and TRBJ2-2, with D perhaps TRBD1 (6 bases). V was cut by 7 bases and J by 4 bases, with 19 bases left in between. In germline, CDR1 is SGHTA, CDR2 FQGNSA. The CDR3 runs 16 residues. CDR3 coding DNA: TGTGCCAGCATCTATGGGGGACAATCCTTCACCGGGGAGCTGTTTTTT. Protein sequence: CASIYGGQSFTGELFF.

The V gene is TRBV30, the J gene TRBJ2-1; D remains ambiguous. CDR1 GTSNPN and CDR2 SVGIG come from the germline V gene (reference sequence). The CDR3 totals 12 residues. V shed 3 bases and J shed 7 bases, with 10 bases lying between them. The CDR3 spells CAWSITDNEQFF. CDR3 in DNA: TGTGCCTGGAGCATCACAGATAATGAGCAGTTCTTC.

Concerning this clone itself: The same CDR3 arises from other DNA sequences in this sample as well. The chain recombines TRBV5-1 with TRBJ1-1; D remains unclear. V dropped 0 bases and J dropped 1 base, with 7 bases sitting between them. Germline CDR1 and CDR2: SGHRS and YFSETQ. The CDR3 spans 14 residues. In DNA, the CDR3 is TGCGCCAGCAGCTTGGGGGGAGGGAACACTGAAGCTTTCTTT. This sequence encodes CASSLGGGNTEAFF.